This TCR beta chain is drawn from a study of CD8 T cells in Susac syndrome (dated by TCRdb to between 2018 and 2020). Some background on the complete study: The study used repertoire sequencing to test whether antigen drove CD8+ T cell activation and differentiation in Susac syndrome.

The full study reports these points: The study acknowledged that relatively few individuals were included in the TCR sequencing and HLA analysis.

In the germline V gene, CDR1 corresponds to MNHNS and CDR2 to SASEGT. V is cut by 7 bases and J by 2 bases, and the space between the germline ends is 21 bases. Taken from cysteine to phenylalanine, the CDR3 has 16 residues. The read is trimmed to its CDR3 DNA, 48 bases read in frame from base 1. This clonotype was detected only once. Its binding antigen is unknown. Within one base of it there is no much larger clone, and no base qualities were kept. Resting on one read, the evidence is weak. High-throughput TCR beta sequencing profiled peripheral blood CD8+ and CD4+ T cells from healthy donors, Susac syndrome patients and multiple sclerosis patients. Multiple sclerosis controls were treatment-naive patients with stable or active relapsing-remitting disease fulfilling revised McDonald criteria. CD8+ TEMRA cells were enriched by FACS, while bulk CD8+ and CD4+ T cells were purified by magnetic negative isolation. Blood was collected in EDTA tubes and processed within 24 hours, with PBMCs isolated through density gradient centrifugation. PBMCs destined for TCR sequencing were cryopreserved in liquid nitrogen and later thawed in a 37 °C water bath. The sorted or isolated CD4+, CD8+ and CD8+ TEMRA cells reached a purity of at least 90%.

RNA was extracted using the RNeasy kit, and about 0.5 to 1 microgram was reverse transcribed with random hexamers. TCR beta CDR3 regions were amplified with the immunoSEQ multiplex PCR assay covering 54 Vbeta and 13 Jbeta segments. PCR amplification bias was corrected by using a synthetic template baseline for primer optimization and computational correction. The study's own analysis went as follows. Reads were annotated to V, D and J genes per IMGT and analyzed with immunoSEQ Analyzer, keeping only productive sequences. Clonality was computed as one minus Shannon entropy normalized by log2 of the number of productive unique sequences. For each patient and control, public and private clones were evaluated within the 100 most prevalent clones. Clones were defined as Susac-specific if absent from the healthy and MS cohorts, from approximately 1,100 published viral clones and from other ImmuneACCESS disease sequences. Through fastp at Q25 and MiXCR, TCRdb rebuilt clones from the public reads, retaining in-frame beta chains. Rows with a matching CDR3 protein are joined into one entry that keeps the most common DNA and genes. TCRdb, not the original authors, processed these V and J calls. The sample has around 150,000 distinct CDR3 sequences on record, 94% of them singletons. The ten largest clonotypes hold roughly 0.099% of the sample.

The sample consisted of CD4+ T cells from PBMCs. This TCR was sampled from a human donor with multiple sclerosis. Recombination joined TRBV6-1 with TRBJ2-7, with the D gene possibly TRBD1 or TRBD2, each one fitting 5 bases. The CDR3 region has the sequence CASKPTDGWGPYEQYF. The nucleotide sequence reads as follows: TGTGCCAGCAAACCAACGGACGGGTGGGGACCCTACGAGCAGTACTTC.